This T cell receptor (beta chain) was sequenced in a study of shared clonotypes between healthy human individuals. Several immunoSEQ plates held equal portions of the genomic DNA taken from each subset. The method was immunoSEQ multiplex PCR; TCRdb's version includes in-frame clones alone and lacks a portion of them. The sample holds roughly 1,500,000 clones, under 99% seen once. Regarding the study as a whole: Generally, estimated richness proved larger in naive subsets than it did in memory subsets. Between several donors, naive CD4 clonotypes were shared at a level of about 5%.

This clone was picked up a small number of times. Its matching antigen is unknown. Other DNA sequences in the sample encode the same CDR3. The sample taken for sequencing was naive CD4+ T cells sorted from blood. Subset defined: CD45RA+ positively selected. This TCR was recovered from a man under 40 in good health.

The CDR3 region has the DNA TGCAGCGTTGAAAATGAGCAGTTCTTC. Protein: CSVENEQFF. The genes are TRBV29-1 and TRBJ2-1; D is uncertain. V dropped 2 bases and J dropped 7 bases, with 0 bases sitting between them. There are 9 residues in the CDR3. Per germline, CDR1 SQVTM and CDR2 ANQGSEA.